Following are 7 T cell receptor beta chains from one sample sequenced in a study of regulatory T cells in long-lasting Graves disease. Time point described: newly diagnosed GD, antithyroid drugs for less than 3 months. With RNA extracted from PBMCs as input, the TCR library was made. Building of the TCR beta libraries involved iRepertoire HTBI primers and Arm-PCR of CDR3 regions. TCRdb re-derived calls from the multiplex PCR reads in MiXCR, one entry per CDR3 protein. The sample contains hundreds of thousands of distinct CDR3 sequences, approximately 15% of which appear only once. The same data also contributed to another study, on T cells in Graves' hyperthyroidism and ophthalmopathy.

The source material was peripheral blood mononuclear cells (PBMCs), sampled at new diagnosis, from a patient treated with antithyroid drugs. Receptors were obtained from a man between 25 and 39 years old with Graves disease.

This clonotype was detected only a few times. This chain uses TRBV12-3 or TRBV12-4 with TRBJ2-3, with 10 bases lining up with TRBD1. The DNA end lines up better with TRBJ2-5; the J call may be wrong. There are 15 residues in the CDR3. CDR3 DNA: TGTGCCAGCAGTCCCCGACAGGGGGCAGGGGAGACCCAGTACTTC. Translation: CASSPRQGAGETQYF.

This clonotype came up a few times. V is TRBV3-1 and J is TRBJ2-1; tentative D call: TRBD2 (6 bases). Trimming left V 0 bases short and J 15 bases short, with 15 bases between. The CDR3 totals 13 residues. Germline values: CDR1 LGHDT, CDR2 YNNKEL (reference sequence). As DNA, the CDR3 is TGTGCCAGCAGCCAAGAAACTAGCCGCCCCCCGTTCTTC. Translation gives CASSQETSRPPFF.

This clonotype was counted ten times or more. The rearrangement uses TRBV3-1 and TRBJ2-5; TRBD1 matches at 8 bases. With V trimmed by 1 base and J by 4 bases, 5 bases remained unmatched. Germline loops: CDR1 LGHDT, CDR2 YNNKEL (reference sequence). The CDR3 length is 15 residues. As DNA, the CDR3 is TGTGCCAGCAGCCAAGGGACAGGGCTATTAGAGACCCAGTACTTC. It yields the protein CASSQGTGLLETQYF.

The gene calls are TRBV9 and TRBJ2-1; 9 bases are a match to TRBD2. Germline CDR1 reads SGDLS; CDR2 reads YYNGEE. V gave up 4 bases and J gave up 5 bases; unmatched junction bases: 10. The CDR3 consists of 16 residues. CDR3 in amino acids: CASSPHSGRNNNEQFF. CDR3 sequence (DNA): TGTGCCAGCAGCCCACATAGCGGGAGAAACAACAATGAGCAGTTCTTC.

Details on this clonotype: This may come from a read error, since a much larger clone is one base off. The CDR3 loop reads CATLWSGKNEQYF. The CDR3 DNA sequence: TGTGCCACCTTATGGTCAGGGAAGAACGAGCAGTACTTC. The rearrangement joins TRBV6-1 to TRBJ2-7, with D possibly matching TRBD1 (5 bases). This CDR3 region has 13 residues. The V gene lost 10 bases and the J gene lost 5 bases, with 18 bases spanning the gap. CDR1 and CDR2 from the germline V gene are MNHNS and SASEGT.

This clonotype came up many times. The rearrangement joins TRBV2 to TRBJ2-7; D not resolved. Germline CDR1 and CDR2: SNHLY and FYNNEI. Trimming shortened V by 7 bases and J by 6 bases, and 13 bases separated the two germline ends. This CDR3 region has 12 residues. CDR3 amino acids: CASTYFSGEQYF. The CDR3 nucleotides are TGTGCCAGCACCTACTTCTCTGGCGAGCAGTACTTC.

This clonotype was seen only a few times. The chain couples TRBV20-1 to TRBJ1-5; 10 bases line up with TRBD1. The germline gives CDR1 DFQATT, CDR2 SNEGSKA (reference sequence). V shed 4 bases, J shed 7 bases, and the junction held 10 bases outside the gene matches. The CDR3 covers 15 residues. The CDR3 loop is CSANDPDRGKQPQHF. CDR3 nucleotide sequence: TGCAGTGCTAATGACCCGGACAGGGGGAAACAGCCCCAGCATTTT.